This T cell receptor (beta chain) is from a study of cytotoxic CD8 clonotypes in ibrutinib-treated CLL. In the study overall: Across the patients, around 10 were relapsed/refractory, 15 treatment-naive and under 18 IGHV unmutated. Overall study results and limits: The public clonotypes identified were infrequent and showed contraction or stability on treatment. Elevated clonality accompanied ibrutinib response, with a return toward baseline values at progression.

Assay used: immunoSEQ multiplex PCR; TCRdb lists only in-frame clones, some missing. The data contain 130,000 or so clones, approximately 85% of them singletons. Details on this clone: Its target is unknown.

V gave up 3 bases and J gave up 6 bases; unmatched junction bases: 13. Looked up from germline, CDR1 is SQVTM and CDR2 is ANQGSEA. The CDR3 spans 16 residues. The sequence came from a human donor with chronic lymphocytic leukemia. Sequenced material: PBMCs, taken after 24 months of ibrutinib treatment. The gene calls are TRBV29-1 and TRBJ2-3; the match to TRBD2 covers 9 bases. Written as DNA, the CDR3 is TGCAGCGTTGATCCGGGACTAGCATCAGGTTGGGATACGCAGTATTTT. Translated, it gives CSVDPGLASGWDTQYF.